This T cell receptor beta chain comes out of a study of OX40 agonist ivuxolimab in advanced cancers. About the study as a whole: The costimulatory receptor OX40 (CD134) was targeted by ivuxolimab, a fully human IgG2 agonistic monoclonal antibody. Intravenous ivuxolimab was administered to patients every 2 weeks at six dose levels: 0.01, 0.1, 0.3, 1.5, 3 and 10 mg/kg. Of the 52 patients in dose escalation, around 19 had hepatocellular carcinoma, roughly 15 had melanoma, 9 had renal cell carcinoma and 9 had head and neck cancer. The dose-escalation cohort was 82.7% male with a mean age of about 60 years, ranging from about 20 to 85. Patients were allowed to have had prior anti-PD-1, anti-PD-L1 or anti-CTLA-4 therapy, and approximately 40% of the dose-escalation patients had been treated with checkpoint inhibitors. Three dose-escalation patients achieved partial responses, one with hepatocellular carcinoma and two with cutaneous melanoma. The purpose of peripheral TCRbeta sequencing was to test whether ivuxolimab changed TCR sequence diversity and led to clonal T-cell expansion. The paper reports the monotherapy dose-escalation portion (N of about 51 patients) of the phase I ivuxolimab trial. The study at large found these results: In the 0.1-3.0 mg/kg groups, partial responders were among the patients with the lowest normalized peripheral clonal expansion, particularly in CD8+ T cells. Low levels of normalized T-cell clonal expansion were also seen in some patients who did not respond. The antigen specificity of the clonally expanded peripheral T cells was not determined. After ivuxolimab, more expanded clones were found on average in CD8+ T cells than in CD4+ T cells. At doses from 0.1 to 3.0 mg/kg, clonal expansion was seen in both CD4+ and CD8+ blood T cells between baseline and week 6.

CDR1 and CDR2, per the germline V gene, are SGHTA and FQGNSA. Including the terminal cysteine and phenylalanine, the CDR3 comprises 15 residues. The retained sequence is limited to the CDR3, 45 bases, with the frame set at the first base. Cut back by 3 bases and 0 bases, the V and J ends lie 10 bases apart. To sequence the TCRbeta CDR3 region, genomic DNA was isolated from the sorted cells. The immunoSEQ Assay was used for sequencing of TCRbeta CDR3 regions. Entries here come from immuneACCESS through TCRdb and include only in-frame sequences with V and J called. Some clones fail to appear in such tables; in the studies checked, an unresolved V gene covers under half of the shortfall, and the cause of the remainder is unknown. In all, the sample holds about 90,000 clones, and about 90% of those were seen once. Together, the top ten hold roughly 0.17% of the sample. Patients with autoimmune disease history or receiving systemic immunosuppression were excluded from the trial. Peripheral blood for TCR sequencing was collected from all dose cohorts at baseline, on cycle 4 day 1, and on cycle 7 day 1. Samples were obtained from an open-label, multicenter, first-in-human phase I dose-escalation trial of ivuxolimab. Adults with locally advanced or metastatic melanoma, renal cell, hepatocellular, or head and neck squamous cell carcinoma were enrolled in the trial. Before TCR sequencing, CD4+ T cells and CD8+ T cells were sorted from peripheral blood as separate populations.

Points on this clone: The antigen this receptor binds is unknown. No quality values exist for individual bases; no much larger clone is one base distant.

Sequencing used CD4+ or CD8+ T cells sorted from blood, obtained in a trial of the OX40 agonist ivuxolimab. This chain is built from TRBV7-2 and TRBJ2-3; TRBD2 could be the D gene, as 6 bases match. This receptor was identified in an adult with an advanced solid tumor such as melanoma, head and neck, liver or kidney cancer. The CDR3 protein sequence reads: CASSFSGSSTDTQYF. The base sequence is TGTGCCAGCAGCTTTAGCGGCTCTAGCACAGATACGCAGTATTTT.